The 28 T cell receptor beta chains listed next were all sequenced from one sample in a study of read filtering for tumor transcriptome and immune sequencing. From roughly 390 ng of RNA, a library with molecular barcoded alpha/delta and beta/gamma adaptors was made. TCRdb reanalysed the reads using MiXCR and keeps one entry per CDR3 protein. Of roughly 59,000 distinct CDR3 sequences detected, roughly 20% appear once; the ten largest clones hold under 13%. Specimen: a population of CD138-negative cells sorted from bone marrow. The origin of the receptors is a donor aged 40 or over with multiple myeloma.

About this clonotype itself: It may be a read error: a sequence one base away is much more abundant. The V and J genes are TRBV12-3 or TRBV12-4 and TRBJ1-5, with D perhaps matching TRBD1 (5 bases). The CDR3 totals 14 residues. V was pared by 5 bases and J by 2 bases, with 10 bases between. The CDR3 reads CASSAGHGNQPQHF. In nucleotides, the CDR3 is TGTGCCAGCAGTGCTGGACACGGCAATCAGCCCCAGCATTTT.

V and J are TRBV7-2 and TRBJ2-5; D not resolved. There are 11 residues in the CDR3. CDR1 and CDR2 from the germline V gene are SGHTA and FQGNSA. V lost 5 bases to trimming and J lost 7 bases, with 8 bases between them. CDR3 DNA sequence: TGTGCCAGCAGCGCCTTTCGGACCCAGTACTTC. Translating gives CASSAFRTQYF.

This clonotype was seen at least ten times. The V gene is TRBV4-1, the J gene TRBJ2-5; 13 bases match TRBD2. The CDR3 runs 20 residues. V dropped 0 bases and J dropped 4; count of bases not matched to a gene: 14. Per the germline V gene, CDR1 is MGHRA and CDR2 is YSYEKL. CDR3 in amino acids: CASSQEERPTSGRARETQYF. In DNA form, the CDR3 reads TGCGCCAGCAGCCAAGAAGAGCGGCCTACTAGCGGGAGGGCCCGAGAGACCCAGTACTTC.

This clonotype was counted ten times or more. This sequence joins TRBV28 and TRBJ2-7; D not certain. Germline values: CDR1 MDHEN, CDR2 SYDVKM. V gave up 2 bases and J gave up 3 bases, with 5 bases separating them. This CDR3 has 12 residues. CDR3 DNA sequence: TGTGCCAGCAGTTTACAGCACTACGAGCAGTACTTC. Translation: CASSLQHYEQYF.

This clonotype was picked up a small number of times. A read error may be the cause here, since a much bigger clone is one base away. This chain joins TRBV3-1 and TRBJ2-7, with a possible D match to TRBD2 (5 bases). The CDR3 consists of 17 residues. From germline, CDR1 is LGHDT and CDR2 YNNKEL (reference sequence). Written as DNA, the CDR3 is TGTACCAGCAGCCAAGATCCGGGATACCCGATATCCTACGAGCAGTACTTC. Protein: CTSSQDPGYPISYEQYF.

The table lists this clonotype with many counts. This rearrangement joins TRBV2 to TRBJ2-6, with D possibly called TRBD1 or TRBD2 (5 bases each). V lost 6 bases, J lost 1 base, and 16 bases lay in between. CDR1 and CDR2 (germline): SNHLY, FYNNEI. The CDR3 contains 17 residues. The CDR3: CASRGVSLRSGANVLTF. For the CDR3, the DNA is TGTGCCAGCAGGGGGGTATCGCTGCGGTCTGGGGCCAACGTCCTGACTTTC.

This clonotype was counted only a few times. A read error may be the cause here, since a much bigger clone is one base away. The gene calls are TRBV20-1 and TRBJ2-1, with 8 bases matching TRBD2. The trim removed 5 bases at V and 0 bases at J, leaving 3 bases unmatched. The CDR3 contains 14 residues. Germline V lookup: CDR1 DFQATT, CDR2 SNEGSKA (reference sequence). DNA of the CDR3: TGCAGTGCTGACGGGAGGGACTCCTACAATGAGCAGTTCTTC. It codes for CSADGRDSYNEQFF.

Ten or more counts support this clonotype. The DNA of the CDR3 is TGTGCCTGGAGTGTCGGCAGGAGGCGAGGTCAGCCCCAGCATTTT. Translation gives CAWSVGRRRGQPQHF. The chain carries TRBV30 and TRBJ1-5, with D uncertain. The CDR3 is 15 residues long. V lost 0 bases and J 6 bases, leaving 15 bases between the germline ends. Germline V CDR1 and CDR2: GTSNPN, SVGIG (reference sequence). The variable domain in full, completed from reference TRBV30 and TRBJ1-5, reads SQTIHQWPATLVQPVGSPLSLECTVEGTSNPNLYWYRQAAGRGLQLLFYSVGIGQISSEVPQNLSASRPQDRQFILSSKKLLLSDSGFYLCAWSVGRRRGQPQHFGDGTRLSIL.

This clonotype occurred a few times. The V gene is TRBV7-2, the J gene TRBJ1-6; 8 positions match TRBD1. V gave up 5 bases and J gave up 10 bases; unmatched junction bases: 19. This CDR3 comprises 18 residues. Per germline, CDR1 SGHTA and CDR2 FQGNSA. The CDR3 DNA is TGTGCCAGCAGCAGCCAGACAGGGGTAGGGCCCTCTGGGTCACCCCTCCACTTT. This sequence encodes CASSSQTGVGPSGSPLHF.

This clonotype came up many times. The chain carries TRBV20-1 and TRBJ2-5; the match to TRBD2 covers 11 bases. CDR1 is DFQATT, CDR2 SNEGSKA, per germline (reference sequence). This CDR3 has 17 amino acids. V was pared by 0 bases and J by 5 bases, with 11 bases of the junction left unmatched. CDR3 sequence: CSARDPPTSGDLETQYF. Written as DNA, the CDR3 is TGCAGTGCTAGAGATCCCCCGACTAGCGGGGACTTGGAGACCCAGTACTTC.

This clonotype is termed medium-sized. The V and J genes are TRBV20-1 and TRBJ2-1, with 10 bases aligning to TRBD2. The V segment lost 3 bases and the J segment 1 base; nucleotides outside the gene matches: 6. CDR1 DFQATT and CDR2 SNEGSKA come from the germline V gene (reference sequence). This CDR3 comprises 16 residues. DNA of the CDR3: TGCAGTGCTAGCCAGCGGGGGGGCCTGTCCTACAATGAGCAGTTCTTC. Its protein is CSASQRGGLSYNEQFF.

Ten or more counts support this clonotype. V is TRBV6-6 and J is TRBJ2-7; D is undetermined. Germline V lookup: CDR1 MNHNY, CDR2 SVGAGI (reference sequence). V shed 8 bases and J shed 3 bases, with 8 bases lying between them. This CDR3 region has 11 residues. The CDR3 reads CASSPLYEQYF. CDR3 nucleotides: TGTGCCAGCTCCCCCCTCTACGAGCAGTACTTC.

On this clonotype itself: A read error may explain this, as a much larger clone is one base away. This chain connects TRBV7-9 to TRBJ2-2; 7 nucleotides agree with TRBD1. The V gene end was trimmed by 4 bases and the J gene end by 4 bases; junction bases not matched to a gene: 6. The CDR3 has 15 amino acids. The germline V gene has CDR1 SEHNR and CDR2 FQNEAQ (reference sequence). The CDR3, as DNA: TGTGCCAGCAGCTACAGGGGTTTGAGCACCGGGGAGCTGTTTTTT. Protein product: CASSYRGLSTGELFF. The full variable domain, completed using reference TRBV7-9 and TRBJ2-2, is DTGVSQNPRHKITKRGQNVTFRCDPISEHNRLYWYRQTLGQGPEFLTYFQNEAQLEKSRLLSDRFSAERPKGSFSTLEIQRTEQGDSAMYLCASSYRGLSTGELFFGEGSRLTVL.

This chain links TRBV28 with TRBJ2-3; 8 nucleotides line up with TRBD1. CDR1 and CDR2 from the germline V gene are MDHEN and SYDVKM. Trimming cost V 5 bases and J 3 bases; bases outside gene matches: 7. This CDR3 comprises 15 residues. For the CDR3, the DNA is TGTGCCAGCAGTCCTTTCAGGGGGCGAACAGATACGCAGTATTTT. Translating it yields CASSPFRGRTDTQYF. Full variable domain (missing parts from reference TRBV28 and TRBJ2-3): DVKVTQSSRYLVKRTGEKVFLECVQDMDHENMFWYRQDPGLGLRLIYFSYDVKMKEKGDIPEGYSVSREKKERFSLILESASTNQTSMYLCASSPFRGRTDTQYFGPGTRLTVL.

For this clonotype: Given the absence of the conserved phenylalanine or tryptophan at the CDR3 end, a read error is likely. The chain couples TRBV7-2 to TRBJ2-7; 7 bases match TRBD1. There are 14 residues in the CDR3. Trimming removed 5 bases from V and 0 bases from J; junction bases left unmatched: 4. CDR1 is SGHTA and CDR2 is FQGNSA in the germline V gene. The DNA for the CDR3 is TGTGCCAGCAGCACGGACAGGTCCTCCTACGAGCAGTACCTC. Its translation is CASSTDRSSYEQYL.

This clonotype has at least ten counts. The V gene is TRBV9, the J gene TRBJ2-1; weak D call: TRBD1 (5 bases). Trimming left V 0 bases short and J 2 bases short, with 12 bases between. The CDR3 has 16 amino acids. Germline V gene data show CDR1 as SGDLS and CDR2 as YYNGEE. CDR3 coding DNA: TGTGCCAGCAGCGTAGTGGTGGGGCGCACCTACAATGAGCAGTTCTTC. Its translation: CASSVVVGRTYNEQFF.

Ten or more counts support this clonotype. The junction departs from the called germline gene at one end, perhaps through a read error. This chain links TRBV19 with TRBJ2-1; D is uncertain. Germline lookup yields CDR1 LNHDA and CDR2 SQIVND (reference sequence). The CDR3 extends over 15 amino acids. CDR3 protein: CASSIDPKSFNEQFF. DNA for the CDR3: TGTGCCAGTAGTATAGATCCTAAATCCTTCAATGAGCAGTTCTTC. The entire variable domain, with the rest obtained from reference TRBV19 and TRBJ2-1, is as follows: DGGITQSPKYLFRKEGQNVTLSCEQNLNHDAMYWYRQDPGQGLRLIYYSQIVNDFQKGDIAEGYSVSREKKESFPLTVTSAQKNPTAFYLCASSIDPKSFNEQFFGPGTRLTVL.

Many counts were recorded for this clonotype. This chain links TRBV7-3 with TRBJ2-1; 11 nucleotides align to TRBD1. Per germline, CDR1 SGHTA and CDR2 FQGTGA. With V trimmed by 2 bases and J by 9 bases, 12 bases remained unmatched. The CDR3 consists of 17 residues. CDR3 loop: CASSLDPPGQGGGEQFF. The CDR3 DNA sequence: TGTGCCAGCAGCTTAGACCCTCCGGGACAGGGGGGGGGTGAGCAGTTCTTC.

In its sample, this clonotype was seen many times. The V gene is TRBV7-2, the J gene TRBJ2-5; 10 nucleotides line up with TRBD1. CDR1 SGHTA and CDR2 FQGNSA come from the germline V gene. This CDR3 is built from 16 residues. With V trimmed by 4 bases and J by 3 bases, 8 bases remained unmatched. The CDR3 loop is CASSSQTGTGEETQYF. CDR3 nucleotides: TGTGCCAGCAGCTCCCAAACCGGGACAGGGGAAGAGACCCAGTACTTC.

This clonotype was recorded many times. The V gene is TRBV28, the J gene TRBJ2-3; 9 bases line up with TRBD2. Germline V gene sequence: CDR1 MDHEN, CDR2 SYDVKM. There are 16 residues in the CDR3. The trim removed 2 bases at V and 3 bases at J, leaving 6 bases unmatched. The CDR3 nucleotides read TGTGCCAGCAGTTTAGATGCGGGAGGGGTAACAGATACGCAGTATTTT. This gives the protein CASSLDAGGVTDTQYF.

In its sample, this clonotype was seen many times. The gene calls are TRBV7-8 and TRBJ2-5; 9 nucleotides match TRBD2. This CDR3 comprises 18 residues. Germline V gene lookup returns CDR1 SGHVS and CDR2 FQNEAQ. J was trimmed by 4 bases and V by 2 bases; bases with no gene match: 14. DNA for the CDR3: TGTGCCAGCAGCTTAAGGAGACCGGGACTAGCTAGGACAGAGACCCAGTACTTC. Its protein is CASSLRRPGLARTETQYF.

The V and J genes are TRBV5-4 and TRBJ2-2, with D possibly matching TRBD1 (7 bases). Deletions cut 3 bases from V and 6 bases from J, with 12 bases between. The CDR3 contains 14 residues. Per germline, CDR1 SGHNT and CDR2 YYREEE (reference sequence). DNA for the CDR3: TGTGCCAGCAGCTCGGAGGGGGCTCCCGGGGAGCTGTTTTTT. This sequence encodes CASSSEGAPGELFF.

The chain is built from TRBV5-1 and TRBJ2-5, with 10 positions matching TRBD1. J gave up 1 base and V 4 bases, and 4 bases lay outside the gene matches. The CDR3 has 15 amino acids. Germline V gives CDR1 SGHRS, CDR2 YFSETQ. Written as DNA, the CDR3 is TGCGCCAGCAGCCAAGGGACAGGGGCCCAAGAGACCCAGTACTTC. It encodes CASSQGTGAQETQYF.

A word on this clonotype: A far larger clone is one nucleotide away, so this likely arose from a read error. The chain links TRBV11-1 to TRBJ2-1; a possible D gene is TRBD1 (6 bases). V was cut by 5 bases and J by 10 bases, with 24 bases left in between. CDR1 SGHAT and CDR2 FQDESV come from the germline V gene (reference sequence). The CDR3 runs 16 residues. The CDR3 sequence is CASSPRSGAHSYEQFF. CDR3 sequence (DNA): TGTGCCAGCAGCCCACGCTCAGGGGCGCATTCCTACGAGCAGTTCTTC.

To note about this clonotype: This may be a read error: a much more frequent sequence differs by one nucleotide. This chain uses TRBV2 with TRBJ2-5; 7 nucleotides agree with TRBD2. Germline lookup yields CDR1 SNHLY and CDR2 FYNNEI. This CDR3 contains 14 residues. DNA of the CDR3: TGTGCCAGCAGCGTCAGCGGGGTAGGGGAGACCCGGTACTTC. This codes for CASSVSGVGETRYF. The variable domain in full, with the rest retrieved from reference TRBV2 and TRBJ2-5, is EPEVTQTPSHQVTQMGQEVILRCVPISNHLYFYWYRQILGQKVEFLVSFYNNEISEKSEIFDDQFSVERPDGSNFTLKIRSTKLEDSAMYFCASSVSGVGETRYFGPGTRLLVL.

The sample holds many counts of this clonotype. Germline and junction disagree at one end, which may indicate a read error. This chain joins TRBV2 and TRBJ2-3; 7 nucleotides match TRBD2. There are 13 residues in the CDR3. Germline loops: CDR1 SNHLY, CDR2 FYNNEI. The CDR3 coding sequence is TGTGCCAGCAGTGAAGGGAGCGGGACGGTCGTACATTTT. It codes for CASSEGSGTVVHF.

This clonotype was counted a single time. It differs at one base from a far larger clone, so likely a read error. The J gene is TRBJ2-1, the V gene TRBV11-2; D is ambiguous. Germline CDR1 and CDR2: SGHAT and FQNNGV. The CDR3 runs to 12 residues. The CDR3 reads CASSLDYSEQFF. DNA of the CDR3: TGTGCCAGCAGCTTAGACTACAGTGAGCAGTTCTTC.

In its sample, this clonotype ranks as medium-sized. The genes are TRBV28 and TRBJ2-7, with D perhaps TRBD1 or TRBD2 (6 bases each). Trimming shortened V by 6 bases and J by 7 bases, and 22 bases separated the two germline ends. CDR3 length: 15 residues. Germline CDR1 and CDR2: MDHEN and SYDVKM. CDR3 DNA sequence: TGTGCCAGCAGCTCGGACCGAGGGGGGCGAGGTGAGCAGTACTTC. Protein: CASSSDRGGRGEQYF.